This entry features one TCR beta chain sequence. Its antigen has not been determined. Base qualities are not provided; no much larger clone lies one nucleotide away. The germline V gene gives CDR1 as SQVTM and CDR2 as ANQGSEA. Deletion took 1 base off V and 3 bases off J, with a span of 9 bases between the germline ends. The CDR3 sequence holds 13 residues, the cysteine and phenylalanine included. Just the 39-base CDR3 DNA is kept, in frame starting at base 1. The record originates from a study of OX40 agonist ivuxolimab in advanced cancers. About the investigation overall: Ivuxolimab was a fully human IgG2 agonistic monoclonal antibody targeting the costimulatory receptor OX40 (CD134). Intravenous ivuxolimab was administered to patients every 2 weeks at six dose levels: 0.01, 0.1, 0.3, 1.5, 3 and 10 mg/kg. Of the 50 or so patients in dose escalation, about 20 had hepatocellular carcinoma, some 15 had melanoma, 9 had renal cell carcinoma and 9 had head and neck cancer. In the dose-escalation cohort, roughly 80% of patients were male, and the mean age was around 60 years, with a range of roughly 23 to 85. Patients were allowed to have had prior anti-PD-1, anti-PD-L1 or anti-CTLA-4 therapy, and around 37% of the dose-escalation patients had previously received checkpoint inhibitors. Partial responses occurred in three dose-escalation patients, of whom one had hepatocellular carcinoma and two had cutaneous melanoma. The purpose of peripheral TCRbeta sequencing was to test whether ivuxolimab changed TCR sequence diversity and led to clonal T-cell expansion. The monotherapy dose-escalation portion (N = 52 patients) of the phase I ivuxolimab trial is reported in the paper.

Patients with a history of autoimmune disease or receiving systemic immunosuppression were excluded from the trial. Peripheral blood for TCR sequencing was collected from all dose cohorts at baseline, on cycle 4 day 1, and on cycle 7 day 1. Samples came from an open-label, multicenter, first-in-human phase I dose-escalation trial of ivuxolimab. Adults with locally advanced or metastatic head and neck squamous cell, hepatocellular, melanoma or renal cell carcinoma were enrolled in the trial. CD4+ and CD8+ T cells were sorted separately from peripheral blood before TCR sequencing. Broad study findings and their caveats: At doses of 0.1 to 3.0 mg/kg, clonal expansion of both CD4+ and CD8+ T cells in blood was seen between baseline and week 6. Low levels of normalized T-cell clonal expansion were also shown by some nonresponding patients. After ivuxolimab, more expanded clones were found on average in CD8+ T cells than in CD4+ T cells. The antigen specificity of the clonally expanded peripheral T cells was not determined. Partial responders in the 0.1-3.0 mg/kg groups had among the lowest normalized peripheral clonal expansion, especially among CD8+ T cells.

To sequence the TCRbeta CDR3 region, genomic DNA was isolated from the sorted cells. The immunoSEQ Assay was used to sequence the TCRbeta CDR3 regions. Drawn from immuneACCESS, this table holds only the in-frame rearrangements with V and J called that TCRdb kept. Clones are partly lost; checked studies trace under half to an unresolved V gene and leave the rest unexplained. The sample records tens of thousands of clones, 85% to 90% of which are singletons. Approximately 0.54% of the sample is held by the ten biggest clonotypes. The sequencing used CD4+ or CD8+ T cells sorted from blood, collected in a trial of the OX40 agonist ivuxolimab. This sequence uses TRBV29-1 and TRBJ1-1; TRBD1 might be the D gene, on 5 matching bases. The sequence was collected from an adult with an advanced solid tumor such as melanoma, head and neck, liver or kidney cancer. This receptor has the CDR3 CSVEVWGDTEAFF. The nucleotide sequence is TGCAGCGTTGAAGTTTGGGGGGACACTGAAGCTTTCTTT.